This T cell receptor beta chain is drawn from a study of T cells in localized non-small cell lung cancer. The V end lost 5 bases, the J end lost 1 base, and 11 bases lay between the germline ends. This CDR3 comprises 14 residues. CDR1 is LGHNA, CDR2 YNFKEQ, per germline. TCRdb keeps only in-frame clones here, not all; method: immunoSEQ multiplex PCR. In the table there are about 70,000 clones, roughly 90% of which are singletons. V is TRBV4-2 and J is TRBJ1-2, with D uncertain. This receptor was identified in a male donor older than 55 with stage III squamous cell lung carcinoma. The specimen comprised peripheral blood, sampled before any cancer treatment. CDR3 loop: CASSESSDNYGYTF. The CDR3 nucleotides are TGTGCCAGCAGCGAATCCTCCGATAACTATGGCTACACCTTC.